These T cell receptor beta chains were read from a single sample in a study of technical replicates of blood from several donors. Profiled with immunoSEQ multiplex PCR; TCRdb holds only in-frame clones, not every one. The table shows 90,000 to 100,000 clones, with nearly 97% occurring only once. Specimen: T cells isolated from PBMCs. The receptors derive from a human donor in good health. The CDR3 runs from the conserved cysteine through the conserved F or W. D genes are given only for firm matches. Clone size, where shown, is once, few, many, or a class for clones that have expanded.

>once|TRBD2|TRBJ2-5|TRBV19
CASSSSGGLGLAQYF
TGTGCCAGTAGTTCTAGCGGAGGACTTGGATTGGCCCAGTACTTC
>-|-|TRBJ2-2|TRBV7-5
CVRSTSTDRSDTGELFF
TGTGTCAGAAGCACCTCTACCGACAGGAGCGACACCGGGGAGCTGTTTTTT
>-|-|TRBJ1-1|TRBV5-1
CASSLNSMNTEAFF
TGCGCCAGCAGCTTGAACAGCATGAACACTGAAGCTTTCTTT
>-|-|TRBJ2-7|TRBV5-5
CASSLVEGVYEQYF
TGTGCCAGCAGCTTGGTAGAGGGGGTGTACGAGCAGTACTTC
>-|-|TRBJ2-3|TRBV27
CATRGLGADTQYF
TGTGCCACCAGAGGTCTAGGGGCAGATACGCAGTATTTT
>-|-|TRBJ1-1|TRBV27
CASSFSIRVTEAFF
TGTGCCAGCAGTTTCTCTATAAGAGTAACTGAAGCTTTCTTT
>-|TRBD2|TRBJ2-7|TRBV7-8
CASSLAGTSGAYEQYF
TGTGCCAGCAGCTTAGCTGGGACTAGCGGGGCCTACGAGCAGTACTTC
>-|TRBD2|TRBJ2-2|TRBV7-9
CASSSRTSGRASNTGELFF
TGTGCCAGCAGCTCCCGGACTAGCGGGAGGGCCTCGAACACCGGGGAGCTGTTTTTT
>-|TRBD1|TRBJ2-7|TRBV7-6
CASSFKGDRGDEQYF
TGTGCCAGCAGCTTTAAAGGGGACAGGGGGGACGAGCAGTACTTC
>-|-|TRBJ1-5|TRBV19
CASSAVQARNQPQHF
TGTGCCAGTAGTGCAGTACAGGCCCGCAATCAGCCCCAGCATTTT
>-|TRBD2|TRBJ2-5|TRBV2
CASSAEGSGGAVETQYF
TGTGCCAGCAGCGCAGAGGGGAGCGGGGGAGCTGTGGAGACCCAGTACTTC
>-|TRBD1|TRBJ2-2|TRBV5-5
CASSLAGKGAIVVAGELFF
TGTGCCAGCAGCTTGGCCGGGAAGGGGGCAATAGTCGTCGCCGGGGAGCTGTTTTTT
>-|-|TRBJ2-5|TRBV18
CASSPDGRTQYF
TGTGCCAGCTCACCGGATGGGAGAACCCAGTACTTC
>-|-|TRBJ1-1|TRBV6-5
CASSYRGGRKAFF
TGTGCCAGCAGTTACCGGGGGGGCAGGAAAGCTTTCTTT
>-|TRBD1|TRBJ2-7|TRBV11-1
CASSINRGSYEQYF
TGTGCCAGCAGCATTAACAGGGGATCCTACGAGCAGTACTTC
>-|TRBD2|TRBJ2-1|TRBV5-1
CASSFLSGGGNEQFF
TGCGCCAGCAGCTTTCTTAGCGGGGGCGGGAATGAGCAGTTCTTC
>-|TRBD1|TRBJ2-5|TRBV4-2
CASSQEGQGKTQYF
TGTGCCAGCAGCCAAGAAGGACAGGGAAAGACCCAGTACTTC
>-|TRBD1|TRBJ1-1|TRBV7-6
CASSTDRVNTEAFF
TGTGCCAGCTCGACGGACAGGGTGAACACTGAAGCTTTCTTT
>-|-|TRBJ1-1|TRBV28
CASSSKLNTEAFF
TGTGCCAGCAGTTCTAAGCTGAACACTGAAGCTTTCTTT
>-|-|TRBJ1-5|TRBV28
CASSTGVGKPQHF
TGTGCCAGCAGTACGGGTGTTGGAAAGCCCCAGCATTTT
>-|-|TRBJ2-5|TRBV4-1
CASSQLPEETQYF
TGCGCCAGCAGCCAATTGCCAGAAGAGACCCAGTACTTC
>-|-|TRBJ1-2|TRBV28
CASSLVNGYTF
TGTGCCAGCAGTTTAGTAAATGGCTACACCTTC
>-|-|TRBJ2-3|TRBV11-2
CASSFGRRATDTQYF
TGTGCCAGCAGCTTCGGTAGGCGGGCCACAGATACGCAGTATTTT
>-|TRBD1|TRBJ2-5|TRBV19
CASSIRDRGQETQYF
TGTGCCAGTAGTATTCGGGACAGGGGGCAAGAGACCCAGTACTTC
>-|TRBD1|TRBJ1-2|TRBV2
CAIDRVGYTF
TGTGCCATCGACAGGGTTGGCTACACCTTC
>-|TRBD1|TRBJ2-6|TRBV15
CATSRDFIQDRHTNDSGANVLTF
TGTGCCACCAGCAGAGATTTCATCCAGGACAGGCATACAAATGACTCTGGGGCCAACGTCCTGACTTTC
>once|-|TRBJ2-7|TRBV18
CASSPRGSGSYEQYF
TGTGCCAGCTCACCACGAGGATCGGGGTCCTACGAGCAGTACTTC
>-|-|TRBJ2-2|TRBV19
CASSGLYTGELFF
TGTGCCAGTAGTGGACTTTACACCGGGGAGCTGTTTTTT
>-|-|TRBJ2-2|TRBV27
CASSFDVRTGELFF
TGTGCCAGCAGTTTTGATGTGCGCACCGGGGAGCTGTTTTTT
>-|-|TRBJ2-4|TRBV9
CASSVGGGGVQYF
TGTGCCAGCAGCGTAGGGGGCGGTGGCGTTCAGTACTTC
>-|TRBD1|TRBJ1-4|TRBV5-4
CASSLRLGQTNEKLFF
TGTGCCAGCAGCTTGCGGCTGGGACAGACTAATGAAAAACTGTTTTTT
>-|-|TRBJ1-4|TRBV19
CASEEGWATNEKLFF
TGTGCCAGTGAGGAGGGATGGGCAACTAATGAAAAACTGTTTTTT
>-|-|TRBJ1-1|TRBV4-1
CASSQGAGNTEAFF
TGCGCCAGCAGCCAGGGCGCAGGGAACACTGAAGCTTTCTTT
>-|-|TRBJ1-5|TRBV28
CASSLQGTSNQPQHF
TGTGCCAGCAGTTTACAGGGTACTAGCAATCAGCCCCAGCATTTT
>-|TRBD2|TRBJ2-3|TRBV7-9
CAGTSGSTDTQYF
TGTGCCGGAACTAGCGGCAGCACAGATACGCAGTATTTT
>-|-|TRBJ1-4|TRBV25-1
CASRRELGEKLFF
TGTGCCAGCAGGAGGGAATTGGGTGAAAAACTGTTTTTT
>-|TRBD1|TRBJ2-1|TRBV7-8
CASSLPPDRMAYNEQFF
TGTGCCAGCAGCTTACCGCCGGACAGGATGGCCTACAATGAGCAGTTCTTC
>-|-|TRBJ1-5|TRBV28
CASSLWQGRSNQPQHF
TGTGCCAGCAGTTTATGGCAGGGAAGAAGCAATCAGCCCCAGCATTTT
>-|-|TRBJ2-7|TRBV5-1
CASSLAGTWEQYF
TGCGCCAGCAGCTTGGCCGGGACATGGGAGCAGTACTTC
>-|-|TRBJ1-3|TRBV7-9
CASSFSGAGNTIYF
TGTGCCAGCAGCTTTAGCGGGGCTGGAAACACCATATATTTT
>-|TRBD1|TRBJ1-3|TRBV5-4
CASSSTQGAPGNTIYF
TGTGCCAGCAGCTCAACCCAGGGGGCCCCTGGAAACACCATATATTTT
>-|-|TRBJ1-2|TRBV18
CASSPLRDLNYGYTF
TGTGCCAGCTCACCACTGAGAGACTTAAATTATGGCTACACCTTC
>-|-|TRBJ2-5|TRBV5-1
CASSLEGQKETQYF
TGCGCCAGCAGCTTGGAAGGACAGAAAGAGACCCAGTACTTC
>-|TRBD2|TRBJ2-2|TRBV10-1
CASSDFSGALNTGELFF
TGCGCCAGCAGTGATTTTAGCGGGGCTTTAAACACCGGGGAGCTGTTTTTT
>-|TRBD2|TRBJ2-2|TRBV6-5
CASRSGLAGDGELFF
TGTGCCAGCAGGTCGGGACTAGCGGGCGACGGGGAGCTGTTTTTT
>-|-|TRBJ2-6|TRBV11-2
CASRRLQASGANVLTF
TGTGCCAGCAGACGACTACAAGCCTCTGGGGCCAACGTCCTGACTTTC
>-|-|TRBJ2-1|TRBV27
CASAPRVRGNNEQFF
TGTGCCAGCGCTCCTCGAGTACGGGGTAACAATGAGCAGTTCTTC
>-|-|TRBJ2-3|TRBV29-1
CSALGLTDTQYF
TGCAGCGCTCTGGGACTGACAGATACGCAGTATTTT